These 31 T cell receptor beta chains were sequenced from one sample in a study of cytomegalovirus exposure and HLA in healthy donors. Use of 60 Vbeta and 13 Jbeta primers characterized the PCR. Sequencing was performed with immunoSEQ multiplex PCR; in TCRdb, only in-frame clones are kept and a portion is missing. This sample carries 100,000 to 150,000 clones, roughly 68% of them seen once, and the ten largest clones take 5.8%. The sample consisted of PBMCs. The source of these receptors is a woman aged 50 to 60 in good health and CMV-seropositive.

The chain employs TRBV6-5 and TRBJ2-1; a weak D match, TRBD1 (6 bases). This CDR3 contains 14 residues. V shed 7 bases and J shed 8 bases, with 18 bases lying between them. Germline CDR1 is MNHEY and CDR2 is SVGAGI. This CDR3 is CASTEVQGSHEQFF. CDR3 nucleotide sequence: TGTGCCAGCACGGAAGTACAGGGAAGCCATGAGCAGTTCTTC.

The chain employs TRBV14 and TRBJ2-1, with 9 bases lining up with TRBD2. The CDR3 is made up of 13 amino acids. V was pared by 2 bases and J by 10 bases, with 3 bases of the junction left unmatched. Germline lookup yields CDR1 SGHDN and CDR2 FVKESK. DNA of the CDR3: TGTGCCAGCAGCCAATCTCTAGCGGGGGAGCAGTTCTTC. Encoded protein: CASSQSLAGEQFF. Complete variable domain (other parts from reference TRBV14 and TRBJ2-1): EAGVTQFPSHSVIEKGQTVTLRCDPISGHDNLYWYRRVMGKEIKFLLHFVKESKQDESGMPNNRFLAERTGGTYSTLKVQPAELEDSGVYFCASSQSLAGEQFFGPGTRLTVL.

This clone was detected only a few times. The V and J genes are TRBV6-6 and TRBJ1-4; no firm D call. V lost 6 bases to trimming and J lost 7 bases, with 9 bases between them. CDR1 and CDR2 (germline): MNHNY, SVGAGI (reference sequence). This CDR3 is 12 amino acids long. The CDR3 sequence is CASREGREKLFF. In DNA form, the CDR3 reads TGTGCCAGCAGAGAGGGTCGTGAAAAACTGTTTTTT.

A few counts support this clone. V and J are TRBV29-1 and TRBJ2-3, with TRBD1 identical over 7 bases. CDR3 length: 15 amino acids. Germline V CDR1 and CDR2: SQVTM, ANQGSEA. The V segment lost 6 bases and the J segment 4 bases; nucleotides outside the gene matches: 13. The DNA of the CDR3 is TGCAGCGTGGCGGGTGACAGGGCAGGCCCAGATACGCAGTATTTT. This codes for CSVAGDRAGPDTQYF.

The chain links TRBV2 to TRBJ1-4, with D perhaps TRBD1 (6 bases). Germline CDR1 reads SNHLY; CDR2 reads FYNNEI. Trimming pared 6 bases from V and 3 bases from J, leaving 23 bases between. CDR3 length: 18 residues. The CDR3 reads CASRKGVRQGWSNEKLFF. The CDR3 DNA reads TGTGCCAGCAGGAAGGGGGTGCGGCAGGGGTGGTCTAATGAAAAACTGTTTTTT. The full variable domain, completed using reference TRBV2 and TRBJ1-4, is EPEVTQTPSHQVTQMGQEVILRCVPISNHLYFYWYRQILGQKVEFLVSFYNNEISEKSEIFDDQFSVERPDGSNFTLKIRSTKLEDSAMYFCASRKGVRQGWSNEKLFFGSGTQLSVL.

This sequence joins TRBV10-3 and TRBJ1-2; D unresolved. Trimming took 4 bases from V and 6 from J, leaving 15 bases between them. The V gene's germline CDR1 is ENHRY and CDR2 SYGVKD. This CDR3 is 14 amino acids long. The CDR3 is CAISAQAGNDGYTF. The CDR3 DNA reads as TGTGCCATCAGTGCCCAAGCGGGGAATGATGGCTACACCTTC.

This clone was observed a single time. The CDR3 DNA sequence: TGTGCCAGCTCCGAGGCACAGGAAGCCTACGAGCAGTACTTC. Protein: CASSEAQEAYEQYF. The V gene is TRBV18, the J gene TRBJ2-7, with a tentative D call TRBD1 (5 bases). Germline values: CDR1 KGHSH, CDR2 LQKENI. The CDR3 runs to 14 residues. Trimming removed 6 bases at V and 2 bases at J, with 14 bases between.

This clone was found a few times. CDR3 DNA: TGTGCCAGCAGTGAGGGCGTAATAACCGGGGAGCTGTTTTTT. It specifies CASSEGVITGELFF. The chain couples TRBV6-4 to TRBJ2-2; D is unclear. V lost 3 bases and J 5 bases, leaving 10 bases between the germline ends. This CDR3 comprises 14 residues. The V gene's germline CDR1 is MRHNA and CDR2 SNTAGT.

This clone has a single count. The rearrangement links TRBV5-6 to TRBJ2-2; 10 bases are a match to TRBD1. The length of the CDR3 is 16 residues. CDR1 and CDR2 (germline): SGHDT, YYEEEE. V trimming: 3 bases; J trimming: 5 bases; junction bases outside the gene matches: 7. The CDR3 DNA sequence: TGTGCCAGCAGCTCCGACAGGGGGCGATCTACCGGGGAGCTGTTTTTT. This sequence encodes CASSSDRGRSTGELFF.

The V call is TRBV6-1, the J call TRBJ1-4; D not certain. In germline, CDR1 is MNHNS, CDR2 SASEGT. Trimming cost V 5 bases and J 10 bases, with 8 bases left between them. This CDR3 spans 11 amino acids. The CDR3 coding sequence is TGTGCCAGCAGTTCGGAGGGAAAACTGTTTTTT. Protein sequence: CASSSEGKLFF.

The CDR3 here is CATSRDRGASNQPQHF. For the CDR3, the DNA is TGTGCCACCAGCAGAGATCGGGGGGCGAGCAATCAGCCCCAGCATTTT. The chain joins TRBV15 to TRBJ1-5; perhaps TRBD1 as D (6 bases). Germline values: CDR1 LNHNV, CDR2 YYDKDF (reference sequence). The CDR3 is 16 amino acids. Trimming left V 0 bases short and J 1 base short, with 10 bases between.

In DNA, the CDR3 is TGTGCCAGCAGTGACATCTATAGCAATCAGCCCCAGCATTTT. As protein: CASSDIYSNQPQHF. The chain carries TRBV6-1 and TRBJ1-5; D unclear. CDR3 length: 14 amino acids. Trimming took off 3 bases at V and 0 bases at J, with 6 bases between the two ends. The germline V gene encodes CDR1 MNHNS and CDR2 SASEGT.

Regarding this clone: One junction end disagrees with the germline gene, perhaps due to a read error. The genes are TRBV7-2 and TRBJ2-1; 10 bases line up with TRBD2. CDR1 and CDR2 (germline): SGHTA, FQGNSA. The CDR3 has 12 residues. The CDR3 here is CASSLLAGACIF. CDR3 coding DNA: TGTGCCAGCAGCTTACTAGCGGGGGCCTGTATCTTC.

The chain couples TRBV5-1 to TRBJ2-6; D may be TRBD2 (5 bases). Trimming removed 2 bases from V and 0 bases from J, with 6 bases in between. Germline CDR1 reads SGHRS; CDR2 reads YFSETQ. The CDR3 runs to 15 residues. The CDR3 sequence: CASSFGGSGANVLTF. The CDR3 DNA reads TGCGCCAGCAGCTTCGGAGGCTCTGGGGCCAACGTCCTGACTTTC.

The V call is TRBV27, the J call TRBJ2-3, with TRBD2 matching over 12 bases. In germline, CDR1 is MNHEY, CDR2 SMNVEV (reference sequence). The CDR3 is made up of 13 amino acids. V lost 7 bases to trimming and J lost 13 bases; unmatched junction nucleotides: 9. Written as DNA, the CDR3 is TGTGCCAGCACCACCCTCGGACTAGCGGGGAAGTATTTT. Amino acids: CASTTLGLAGKYF.

The CDR3 is CASSQETPASGGRGETQYF. CDR3 in DNA: TGTGCCAGCAGCCAAGAAACCCCGGCTAGCGGGGGCCGAGGGGAGACCCAGTACTTC. J is TRBJ2-5 and V is TRBV4-2, with 10 bases aligning to TRBD2. Germline assignment: CDR1 LGHNA and CDR2 YNFKEQ. The length of the CDR3 is 19 residues. Unmatched junction bases numbered 15, after V lost 0 bases and J lost 5 bases.

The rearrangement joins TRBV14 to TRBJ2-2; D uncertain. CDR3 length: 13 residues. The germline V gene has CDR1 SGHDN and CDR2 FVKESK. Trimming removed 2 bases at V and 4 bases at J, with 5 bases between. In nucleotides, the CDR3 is TGTGCCAGCAGCCAACAGCGCACCGGGGAGCTGTTTTTT. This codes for CASSQQRTGELFF.

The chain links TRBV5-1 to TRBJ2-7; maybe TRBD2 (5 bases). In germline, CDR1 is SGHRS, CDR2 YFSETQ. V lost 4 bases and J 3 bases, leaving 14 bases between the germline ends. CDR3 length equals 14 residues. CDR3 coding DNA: TGCGCCAGCAGCGTCCGGGGTTCCGGCTACGAGCAGTACTTC. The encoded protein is CASSVRGSGYEQYF.

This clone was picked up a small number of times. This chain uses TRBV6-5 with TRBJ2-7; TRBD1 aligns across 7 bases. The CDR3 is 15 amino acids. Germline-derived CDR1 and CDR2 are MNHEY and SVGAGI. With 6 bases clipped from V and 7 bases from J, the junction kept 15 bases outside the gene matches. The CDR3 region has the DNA TGTGCCAGCAGCCCTACCCGGACAGGCCCTAGGGAGCAGTACTTC. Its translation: CASSPTRTGPREQYF.

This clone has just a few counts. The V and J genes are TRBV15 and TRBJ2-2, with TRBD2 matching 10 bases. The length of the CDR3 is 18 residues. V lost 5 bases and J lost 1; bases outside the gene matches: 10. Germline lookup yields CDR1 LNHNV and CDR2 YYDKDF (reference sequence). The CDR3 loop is CATSGPSSGGGNTGELFF. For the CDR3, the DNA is TGTGCCACCAGCGGCCCATCCAGCGGGGGGGGGAACACCGGGGAGCTGTTTTTT.

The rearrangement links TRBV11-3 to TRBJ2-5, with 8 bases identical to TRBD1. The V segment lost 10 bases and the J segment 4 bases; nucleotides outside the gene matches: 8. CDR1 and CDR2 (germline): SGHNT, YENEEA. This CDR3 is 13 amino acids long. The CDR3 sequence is CATGQGLVETQYF. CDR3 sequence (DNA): TGTGCCACCGGACAGGGCCTAGTAGAGACCCAGTACTTC. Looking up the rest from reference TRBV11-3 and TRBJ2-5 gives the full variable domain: EAGVVQSPRYKIIEKKQPVAFWCNPISGHNTLYWYLQNLGQGPELLIRYENEEAVDDSQLPKDRFSAERLKGVDSTLKIQPAELGDSAVYLCATGQGLVETQYFGPGTRLLVL.

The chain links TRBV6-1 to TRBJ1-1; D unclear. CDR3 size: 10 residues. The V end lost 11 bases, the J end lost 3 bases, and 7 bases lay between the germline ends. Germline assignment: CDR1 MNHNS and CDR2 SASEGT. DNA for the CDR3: TGTGCCGACGGGGACACTGAAGCTTTCTTT. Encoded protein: CADGDTEAFF.

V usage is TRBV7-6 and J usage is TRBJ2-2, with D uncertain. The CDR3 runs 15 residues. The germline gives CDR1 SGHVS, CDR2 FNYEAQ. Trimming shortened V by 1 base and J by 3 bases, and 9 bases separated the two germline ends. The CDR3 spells CASSLDVTDTGELFF. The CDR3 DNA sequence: TGTGCCAGCAGCTTAGATGTTACAGACACCGGGGAGCTGTTTTTT.

The CDR3 DNA sequence: TGCGCCAGCAGCTCGACTAGCGGACAGACCGGGGAGCTGTTTTTT. Translation gives CASSSTSGQTGELFF. The V and J genes are TRBV5-1 and TRBJ2-2; 9 bases are shared with TRBD2. The CDR3 is made up of 15 amino acids. The ends lost 3 bases at V and 5 bases at J; junction bases unmatched: 5. CDR1 is SGHRS, CDR2 YFSETQ, per germline.

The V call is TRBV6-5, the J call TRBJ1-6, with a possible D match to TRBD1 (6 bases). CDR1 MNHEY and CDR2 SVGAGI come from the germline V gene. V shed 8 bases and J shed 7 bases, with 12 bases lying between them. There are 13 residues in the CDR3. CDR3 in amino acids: CASGRDKNSPLHF. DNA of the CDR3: TGTGCCAGCGGGAGGGACAAAAATTCACCCCTCCACTTT.

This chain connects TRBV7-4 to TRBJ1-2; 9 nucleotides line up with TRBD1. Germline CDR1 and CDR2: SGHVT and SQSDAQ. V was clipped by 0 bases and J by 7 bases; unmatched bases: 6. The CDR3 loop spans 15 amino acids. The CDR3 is CASSLAPGQGPGYTF. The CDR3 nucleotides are TGTGCCAGCAGCTTAGCCCCGGGACAGGGCCCTGGCTACACCTTC. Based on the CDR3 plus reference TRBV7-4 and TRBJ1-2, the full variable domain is GAGVSQSPRYKVAKRGRDVALRCDSISGHVTLYWYRQTLGQGSEVLTYSQSDAQRDKSGRPSGRFSAERPERSVSTLKIQRTEQGDSAVYLCASSLAPGQGPGYTFGSGTRLTVV.

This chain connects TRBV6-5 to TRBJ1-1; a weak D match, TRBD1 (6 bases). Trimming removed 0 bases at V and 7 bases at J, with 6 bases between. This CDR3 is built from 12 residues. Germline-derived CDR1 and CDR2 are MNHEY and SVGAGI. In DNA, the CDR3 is TGTGCCAGCAGTTACTCGGACAGTGAAGCTTTCTTT. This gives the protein CASSYSDSEAFF.

The CDR3 region is CASSPAQGRDQPQHF. The DNA for the CDR3 is TGTGCCAGCAGCCCGGCACAGGGTCGCGATCAGCCCCAGCATTTT. The genes are TRBV4-2 and TRBJ1-5, with D possibly TRBD1 on 6 matching bases. The CDR3 is made up of 15 amino acids. V was clipped by 4 bases and J by 5 bases, with 15 bases between them. The V gene's germline CDR1 is LGHNA and CDR2 YNFKEQ.

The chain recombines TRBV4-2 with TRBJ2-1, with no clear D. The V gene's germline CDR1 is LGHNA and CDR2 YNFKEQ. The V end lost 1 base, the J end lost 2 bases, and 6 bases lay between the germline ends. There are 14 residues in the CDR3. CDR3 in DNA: TGTGCCAGCAGCCAAGGTATCCCCTACAATGAGCAGTTCTTC. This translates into CASSQGIPYNEQFF.

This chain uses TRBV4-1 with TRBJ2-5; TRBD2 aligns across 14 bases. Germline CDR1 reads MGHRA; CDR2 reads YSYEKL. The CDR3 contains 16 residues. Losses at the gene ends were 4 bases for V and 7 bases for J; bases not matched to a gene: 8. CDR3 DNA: TGCGCCAGCAGCCCCACGACTAGCGGGGGGGCCGGGACCCAGTACTTC. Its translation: CASSPTTSGGAGTQYF.

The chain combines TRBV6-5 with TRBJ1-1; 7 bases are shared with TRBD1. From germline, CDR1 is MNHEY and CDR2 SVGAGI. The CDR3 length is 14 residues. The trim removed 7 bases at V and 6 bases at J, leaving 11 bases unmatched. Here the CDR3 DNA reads TGTGCCAGCACCGCACAGGGGTCCAAGGCTGAAGCTTTCTTT. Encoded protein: CASTAQGSKAEAFF.